A single sample gave rise to the 9 T cell receptor beta chains below, sequenced in a study of shared clonotypes between healthy human individuals. Some clones are missing from TCRdb's copy, which holds only in-frame ones; the method was immunoSEQ multiplex PCR. The table shows some 1.5 million clones, with 98% occurring only once. Sample: naive CD4+ T cells sorted from blood. The sample's subset: CD45RA+ positively selected. These receptors originate from a man aged 25 to 40 in good health.

The V and J genes are TRBV5-1 and TRBJ2-3; 10 nucleotides line up with TRBD1. The V gene's germline CDR1 is SGHRS and CDR2 YFSETQ. The length of the CDR3 is 17 residues. With 6 bases clipped from V and 4 bases from J, the junction kept 14 bases outside the gene matches. DNA of the CDR3: TGCGCCAGCACCAAGGAGGCCCTAGGACAGGGGGCAGATACGCAGTATTTT. Translating gives CASTKEALGQGADTQYF.

The CDR3 region has the DNA TGTGCCACCAGCAGAGCTCTCGACAGCTATAATCAGCCCCAGCATTTT. This sequence encodes CATSRALDSYNQPQHF. This chain uses TRBV15 with TRBJ1-5; possibly TRBD1 for D (5 bases). The germline CDR1 and CDR2 sequences are LNHNV and YYDKDF (reference sequence). This CDR3 is 16 amino acids long. The ends were cut back, 1 base at V and 4 bases at J, with 14 bases in the middle.

J is TRBJ1-5 and V is TRBV18; 8 bases agree with TRBD1. This CDR3 contains 17 residues. Germline loops: CDR1 KGHSH, CDR2 LQKENI. The junction had 9 bases not matched to a gene; V was cut back by 3 bases and J by 2 bases. The CDR3 sequence: CASSPATGGSGNQPQHF. The CDR3 region has the DNA TGTGCCAGCTCACCGGCCACAGGGGGAAGCGGCAATCAGCCCCAGCATTTT.

In regard to this clone: Other DNA sequences in this specimen translate into the identical CDR3. The V and J genes are TRBV28 and TRBJ2-3, with TRBD2 identical over 13 bases. Unmatched junction bases numbered 5, after V lost 5 bases and J lost 3 bases. This CDR3 region has 16 residues. The germline CDR1 and CDR2 sequences are MDHEN and SYDVKM. CDR3 sequence: CASSPWTSGSTDTQYF. The CDR3 bases are TGTGCCAGCAGTCCCTGGACTAGCGGGAGTACAGATACGCAGTATTTT.

This chain joins TRBV5-6 and TRBJ2-7; either TRBD1 or TRBD2 may supply D (5 bases each). The CDR3 loop spans 12 amino acids. Looked up from germline, CDR1 is SGHDT and CDR2 is YYEEEE. V was shortened by 5 bases and J by 4 bases, with 10 bases between the two germline ends. The CDR3 protein is CASSPGTYEQYF. The CDR3 coding sequence is TGTGCCAGCAGTCCAGGGACGTACGAGCAGTACTTC. Variable domain in full (rest from reference TRBV5-6 and TRBJ2-7): DAGVTQSPTHLIKTRGQQVTLRCSPKSGHDTVSWYQQALGQGPQFIFQYYEEEERQRGNFPDRFSGHQFPNYSSELNVNALLLGDSALYLCASSPGTYEQYFGPGTRLTVT.

The chain links TRBV9 to TRBJ2-7, with 8 bases identical to TRBD1. Trimming cost V 1 base and J 4 bases; bases outside gene matches: 7. CDR3 length: 15 amino acids. CDR1 and CDR2 from the germline V gene are SGDLS and YYNGEE. CDR3: CASSVWDRTKYEQYF. CDR3 DNA: TGTGCCAGCAGCGTATGGGACAGGACCAAATACGAGCAGTACTTC.

This clone came up once. The gene calls are TRBV5-1 and TRBJ2-5; 8 nucleotides agree with TRBD1. Germline-derived CDR1 and CDR2 are SGHRS and YFSETQ. This CDR3 has 14 residues. V lost 3 bases, J lost 5 bases, and 6 bases stayed unmatched. CDR3 in DNA: TGCGCCAGCAGCTCGAGTCCAGGGGGCGAGACCCAGTACTTC. Its translation is CASSSSPGGETQYF.

The chain links TRBV30 to TRBJ2-2; 7 bases align to TRBD1. Per the germline V gene, CDR1 is GTSNPN and CDR2 is SVGIG (reference sequence). The CDR3 loop spans 14 amino acids. J gave up 7 bases and V 4 bases, and 9 bases lay outside the gene matches. The CDR3 nucleotides read TGTGCCTGGATGTTACAGGGGCACCGCGGGGAGCTGTTTTTT. Amino acid sequence: CAWMLQGHRGELFF.

The J gene is TRBJ1-4, the V gene TRBV6-6; D is unclear. CDR3 size: 13 residues. Germline V gene data show CDR1 as MNHNY and CDR2 as SVGAGI (reference sequence). V dropped 0 bases and J dropped 6 bases, with 5 bases sitting between them. In DNA form, the CDR3 reads TGTGCCAGCAGTTACTCGAGAGATGAAAAACTGTTTTTT. Translated, it gives CASSYSRDEKLFF.